Shown below are 3 T cell receptor beta chains from a single sample sequenced in a study of preoperative IRX-2 immunotherapy in early breast cancer. The treatment here: preoperative locoregional IRX-2 cytokine immunotherapy. Profiled with immunoSEQ multiplex PCR; TCRdb holds only in-frame clones, not every one. The data contain roughly 29,000 clones, roughly 89% of them singletons. Sampling was carried out from a patient treated with IRX-2 immunotherapy. These receptors all come from a human donor with breast cancer.

The chain has TRBV7-6 and TRBJ1-4; possibly TRBD1 for D (5 bases). The CDR3 spans 15 residues. Germline CDR1 reads SGHVS; CDR2 reads FNYEAQ. Trimming pared 5 bases from V and 4 bases from J, leaving 14 bases between. Written as DNA, the CDR3 is TGTGCCAGCAGCCCTCCCGGGGCCTATAATGAAAAACTGTTTTTT. Protein sequence: CASSPPGAYNEKLFF.

The chain carries TRBV6-1 and TRBJ1-2; the match to TRBD1 covers 8 bases. There are 14 residues in the CDR3. Per germline, CDR1 MNHNS and CDR2 SASEGT. J lost 8 bases, V lost 1 base, and 6 bases had no gene match. CDR3 residues: CASSEVAGGEGYTF. DNA of the CDR3: TGTGCCAGCAGTGAAGTCGCAGGGGGCGAAGGCTACACCTTC.

V is TRBV7-9 and J is TRBJ1-5; no clear D. The V gene's germline CDR1 is SEHNR and CDR2 FQNEAQ (reference sequence). The CDR3 has 14 residues. The V and J ends lost 3 bases and 5 bases respectively, with 11 bases between them. The DNA of the CDR3 is TGTGCCAGCAGCTTGGGTGGTACGGATCAGCCCCAGCATTTT. This encodes CASSLGGTDQPQHF.